This T cell receptor (beta chain) was retrieved from a study of Graves' ophthalmopathy and Graves' hyperthyroidism. Findings and limits, study-wide: Blood also held most thyroid clonotypes expanded above 0.001 frequency. Ophthalmopathy progression predictions by the model showed about 75% specificity and roughly 71% sensitivity.

The hyperthyroidism patients, aged 18 to 65, had been newly diagnosed, with under 2 months' duration. Certain patients, namely those with other autoimmune diseases, uncontrolled infections, pregnancy or lactation, were excluded. Germline V lookup: CDR1 LNHDA, CDR2 SQIVND (reference sequence). The ends were cut back, 5 bases at V and 6 bases at J, with 22 bases in the middle. CDR3 length: 16 residues. Amplification of the TCR beta CDR3 regions used RNA transcripts (as template). Second-round multiplex PCR came after first-round RT-PCR with HTBI primers. TCRdb analysed the multiplex PCR reads with MiXCR anew, one entry per CDR3 protein. In the table there are roughly 1.1 million distinct CDR3 sequences, 35% to 40% of which are singletons. This clonotype was seen just once. Antigen specificity is unknown.

This sequence joins TRBV19 and TRBJ1-2, with D perhaps matching TRBD1 (6 bases). Specimen: peripheral blood or thyroid tissue (not recorded which). The clonotype originates from an adult man with Graves' hyperthyroidism. CDR3 bases: TGTGCCAGTAGTTACAGGGATCTTTGGGCGGTGGATGGCTACACCTTC. Protein product: CASSYRDLWAVDGYTF.